This T cell receptor beta chain was obtained from a study of Ad26.COV2.S vaccination and SARS-CoV-2 variants. The table came from immunoSEQ multiplex PCR; TCRdb's copy has only in-frame clones and leaves some out. Of 300,000 to 350,000 clones in the sample, around 90% were seen once. The treatment: about 20 received Ad26.COV2.S at low or high dose, single or two shots; about 5 received placebo; per-sample allocation not given. The investigators took samples on day 63 after the first vaccine or placebo injection. Germline loops: CDR1 SNHLY, CDR2 FYNNEI. V lost 7 bases and J 5 bases, leaving 14 bases between the germline ends. CDR3 length: 14 residues.

The chain carries TRBV2 and TRBJ2-2; the D gene is possibly TRBD1 (6 bases). This clonotype was obtained from a person between 18 and 59 years old who received the Ad26.COV2.S COVID-19 vaccine or a placebo. Source: peripheral blood, taken in a trial of Ad26.COV2.S vaccine versus placebo. DNA for the CDR3: TGTGCCAGCATCGGGCTACAGGGAACCGGGGAGCTGTTTTTT. Translating gives CASIGLQGTGELFF.